The clone carrying this T cell receptor (beta chain) has only one observation. The antigen is not known. Other DNA sequences in the same sample also yield this CDR3. The assay was run at deep level. Each subset's genomic DNA was shared equally among a number of immunoSEQ plates. TCRdb keeps only in-frame clones here, not all; method: immunoSEQ multiplex PCR. The table lists around 2.5 million clones, over 85% of them singletons, with about 0.39% in the top ten. This record belongs to a study of shared clonotypes between healthy human individuals. Study-level findings and limits: The study drew on few donors, limiting represented genetic and exposure-history diversity. Sampling used blood alone; tissue repertoires probably differ.

The V gene end was trimmed by 4 bases and the J gene end by 8 bases; junction bases not matched to a gene: 7. The CDR3 loop spans 14 amino acids. Per the germline V gene, CDR1 is MDHEN and CDR2 is SYDVKM. This rearrangement joins TRBV28 to TRBJ1-4, with 7 bases that match TRBD1. The source material was naive CD4+ T cells from PBMCs. Subset defined: CD45RA+ positively selected. This clonotype originated in a man aged 18 to 30 in good health. Some clones in this sample may be carry-over from other donors' samples. CDR3 sequence reads: CASSSPGQREKLFF. CDR3 bases: TGTGCCAGCAGTTCCCCGGGACAGCGGGAAAAACTGTTTTTT.